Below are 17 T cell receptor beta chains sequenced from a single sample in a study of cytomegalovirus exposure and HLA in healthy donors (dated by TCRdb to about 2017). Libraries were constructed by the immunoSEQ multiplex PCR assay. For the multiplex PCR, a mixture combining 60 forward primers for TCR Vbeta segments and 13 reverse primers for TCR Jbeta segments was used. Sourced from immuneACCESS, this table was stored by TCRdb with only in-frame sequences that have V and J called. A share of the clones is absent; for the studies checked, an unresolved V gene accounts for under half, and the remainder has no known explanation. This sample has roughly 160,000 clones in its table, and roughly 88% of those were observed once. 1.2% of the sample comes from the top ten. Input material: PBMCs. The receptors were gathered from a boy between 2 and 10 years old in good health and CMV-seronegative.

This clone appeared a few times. CDR3 nucleotide sequence: TGTGCCAGCAGCTTAGGGGGACTCCAGGGCAAAAACATTCAGTACTTC. It is translated as CASSLGGLQGKNIQYF. V gene TRBV7-9 combines with J gene TRBJ2-4, with D possibly TRBD2 on 6 matching bases. The CDR3 is made up of 16 amino acids. Germline lookup yields CDR1 SEHNR and CDR2 FQNEAQ (reference sequence). V lost 1 base to trimming and J lost 3 bases, with 13 bases between them.

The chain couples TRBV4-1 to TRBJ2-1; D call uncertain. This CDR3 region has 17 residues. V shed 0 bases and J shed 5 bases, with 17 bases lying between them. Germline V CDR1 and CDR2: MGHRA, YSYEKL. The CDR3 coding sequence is TGCGCCAGCAGCCAAGATATCACCGATAGACAACACAATGAGCAGTTCTTC. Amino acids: CASSQDITDRQHNEQFF.

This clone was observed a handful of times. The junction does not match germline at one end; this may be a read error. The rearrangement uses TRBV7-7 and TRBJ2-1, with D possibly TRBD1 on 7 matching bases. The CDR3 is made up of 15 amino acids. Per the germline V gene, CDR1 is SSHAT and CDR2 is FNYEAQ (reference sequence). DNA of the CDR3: TGTGCTAGCAGCTTGGGGCAGGGGGGAAGCAATGAGCAGTTCTTC. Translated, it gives CASSLGQGGSNEQFF.

The CDR3 region has the DNA TGTGCCAGTAGTATTGGGGCCAGATCCTACAATGAGCAGTTCTTC. Protein: CASSIGARSYNEQFF. The V call is TRBV19, the J call TRBJ2-1; D is possibly TRBD1 (5 bases). The CDR3 is 15 residues long. The germline V gene has CDR1 LNHDA and CDR2 SQIVND (reference sequence). The V end lost 3 bases, the J end lost 1 base, and 10 bases lay between the germline ends.

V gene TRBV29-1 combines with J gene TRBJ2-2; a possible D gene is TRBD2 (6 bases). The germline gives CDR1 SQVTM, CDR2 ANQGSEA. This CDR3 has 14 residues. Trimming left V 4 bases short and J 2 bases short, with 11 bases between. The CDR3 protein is CSVGGGTNTGELFF. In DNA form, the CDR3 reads TGCAGCGTTGGGGGCGGGACCAACACCGGGGAGCTGTTTTTT.

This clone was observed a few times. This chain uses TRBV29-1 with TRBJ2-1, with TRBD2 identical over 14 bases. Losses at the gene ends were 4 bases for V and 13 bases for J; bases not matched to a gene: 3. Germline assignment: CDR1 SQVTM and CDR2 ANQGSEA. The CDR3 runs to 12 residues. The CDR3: CSVAGLAGGQFF. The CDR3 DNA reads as TGCAGCGTTGCCGGACTAGCGGGAGGCCAGTTCTTC.

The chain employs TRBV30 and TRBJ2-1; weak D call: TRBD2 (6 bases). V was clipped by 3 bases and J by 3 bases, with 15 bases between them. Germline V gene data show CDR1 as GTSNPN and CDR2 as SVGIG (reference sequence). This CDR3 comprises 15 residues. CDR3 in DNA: TGTGCCTGGAGCACGGGACTCACAAACTACAATGAGCAGTTCTTC. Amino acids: CAWSTGLTNYNEQFF.

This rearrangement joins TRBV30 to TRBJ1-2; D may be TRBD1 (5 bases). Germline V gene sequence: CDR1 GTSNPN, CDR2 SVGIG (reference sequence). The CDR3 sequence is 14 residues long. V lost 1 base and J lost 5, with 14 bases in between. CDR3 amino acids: CAWSDETAAYGYTF. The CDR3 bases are TGTGCCTGGAGTGACGAGACAGCAGCATATGGCTACACCTTC. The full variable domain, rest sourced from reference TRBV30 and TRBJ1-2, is SQTIHQWPATLVQPVGSPLSLECTVEGTSNPNLYWYRQAAGRGLQLLFYSVGIGQISSEVPQNLSASRPQDRQFILSSKKLLLSDSGFYLCAWSDETAAYGYTFGSGTRLTVV.

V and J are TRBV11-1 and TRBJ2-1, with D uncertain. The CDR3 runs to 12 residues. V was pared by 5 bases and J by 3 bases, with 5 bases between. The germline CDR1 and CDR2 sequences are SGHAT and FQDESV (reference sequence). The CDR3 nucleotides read TGTGCCAGCAGCCCAAACTACAATGAGCAGTTCTTC. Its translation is CASSPNYNEQFF. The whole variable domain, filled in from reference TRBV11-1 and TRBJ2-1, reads EAEVAQSPRYKITEKSQAVAFWCDPISGHATLYWYRQILGQGPELLVQFQDESVVDDSQLPKDRFSAERLKGVDSTLKIQPAELGDSAMYLCASSPNYNEQFFGPGTRLTVL.

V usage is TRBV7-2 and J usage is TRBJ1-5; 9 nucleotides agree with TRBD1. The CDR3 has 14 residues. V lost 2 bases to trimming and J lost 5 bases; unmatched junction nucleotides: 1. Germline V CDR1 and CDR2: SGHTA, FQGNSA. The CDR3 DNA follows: TGTGCCAGCAGCTTAAGACAGGGGGATCAGCCCCAGCATTTT. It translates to CASSLRQGDQPQHF.

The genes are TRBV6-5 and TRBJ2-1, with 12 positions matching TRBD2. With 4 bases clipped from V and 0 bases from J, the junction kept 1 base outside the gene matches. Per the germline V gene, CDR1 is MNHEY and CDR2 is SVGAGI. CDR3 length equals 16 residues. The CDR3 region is CASSSLAGGSYNEQFF. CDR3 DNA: TGTGCCAGCAGTTCACTAGCGGGAGGCTCCTACAATGAGCAGTTCTTC.

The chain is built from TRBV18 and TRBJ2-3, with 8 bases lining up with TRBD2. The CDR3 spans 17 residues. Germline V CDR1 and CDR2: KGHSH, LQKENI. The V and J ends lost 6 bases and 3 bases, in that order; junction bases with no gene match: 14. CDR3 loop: CASSGNTGLVWTDTQYF. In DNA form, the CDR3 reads TGTGCCAGCTCTGGGAACACGGGACTAGTCTGGACAGATACGCAGTATTTT.

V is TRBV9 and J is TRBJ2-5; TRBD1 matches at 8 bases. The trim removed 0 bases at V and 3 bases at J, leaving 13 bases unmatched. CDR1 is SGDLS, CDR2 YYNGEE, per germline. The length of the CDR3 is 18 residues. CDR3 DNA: TGTGCCAGCAGCGTAGGCGTTCAGGGACAGGCTGCCAAAGAGACCCAGTACTTC. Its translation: CASSVGVQGQAAKETQYF.

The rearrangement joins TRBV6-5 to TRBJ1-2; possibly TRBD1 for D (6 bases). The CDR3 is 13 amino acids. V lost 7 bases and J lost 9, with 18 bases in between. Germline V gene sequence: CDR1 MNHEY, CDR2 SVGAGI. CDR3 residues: CASTPGRRGSYTF. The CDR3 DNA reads TGTGCCAGCACCCCCGGGCGCAGGGGAAGCTACACCTTC.

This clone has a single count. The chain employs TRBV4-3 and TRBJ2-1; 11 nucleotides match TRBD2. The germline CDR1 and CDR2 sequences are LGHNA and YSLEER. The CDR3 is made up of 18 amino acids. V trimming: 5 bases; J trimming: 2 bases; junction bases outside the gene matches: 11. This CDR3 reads CASSVGPTSGDTYNEQFF. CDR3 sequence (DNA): TGCGCCAGCAGCGTAGGACCGACTAGCGGGGACACCTACAATGAGCAGTTCTTC.

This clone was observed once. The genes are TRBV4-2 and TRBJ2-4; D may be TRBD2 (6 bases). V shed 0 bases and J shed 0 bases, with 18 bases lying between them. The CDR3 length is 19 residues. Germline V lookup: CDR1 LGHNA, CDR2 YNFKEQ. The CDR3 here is CASSQERQGGGLAKNIQYF. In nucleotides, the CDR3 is TGTGCCAGCAGCCAAGAGCGCCAGGGAGGTGGTCTAGCCAAAAACATTCAGTACTTC.

The CDR3 DNA reads TGTGCCAGCAGTTTAAGCGGGGGGGACGAGCAGTACTTC. Its translation is CASSLSGGDEQYF. The V gene is TRBV28, the J gene TRBJ2-7; 10 bases map to TRBD2. This CDR3 region has 13 residues. Per germline, CDR1 MDHEN and CDR2 SYDVKM. V dropped 2 bases and J dropped 5; count of bases not matched to a gene: 0.